The 25 T cell receptor beta chains given below trace back to one sample, sequenced in a study of T cell repertoires in cytomegalovirus infection. No antigens are known for them. TCRdb redid the calling of the reads with MiXCR, one entry per CDR3 protein. Seen here are 80,000 or so distinct CDR3 sequences, approximately 42% observed once, and the top ten hold 90% to 95%. The sequencing used CD8+ T cells from cultured PBMCs, collected from culture after CMV antigen stimulation. These receptors all stem from a human donor in good health (CMV status not recorded). Some clones in this sample may be carry-over from other donors' samples.

This clonotype was picked up many times. The gene calls are TRBV7-2 and TRBJ2-4, with 12 bases fitting TRBD2. The CDR3 length is 16 residues. The junction had 3 bases not matched to a gene; V was cut back by 5 bases and J by 1 base. Germline CDR1 is SGHTA and CDR2 is FQGNSA. CDR3 in DNA: TGTGCCAGCAGCCCCACTAGCGGGGGGGCCAAAAACATTCAGTACTTC. Translated: CASSPTSGGAKNIQYF.

This clonotype occurred a few times. The chain couples TRBV6-4 to TRBJ2-1; 8 bases map to TRBD2. The V segment lost 2 bases and the J segment 5 bases; nucleotides outside the gene matches: 5. Germline V gene sequence: CDR1 MRHNA, CDR2 SNTAGT. There are 15 residues in the CDR3. The CDR3, as DNA: TGTGCCAGCAGTGACCGGGCGGGGGGTAACAATGAGCAGTTCTTC. As protein: CASSDRAGGNNEQFF.

This sequence joins TRBV10-3 and TRBJ2-3; 11 nucleotides line up with TRBD2. The V and J ends lost 4 bases and 2 bases, in that order; junction bases with no gene match: 5. This CDR3 region has 16 residues. Germline assignment: CDR1 ENHRY and CDR2 SYGVKD. The CDR3 nucleotides read TGTGCCATCAGTGGCCTAGCGGGGGGTCCCACAGATACGCAGTATTTT. This codes for CAISGLAGGPTDTQYF.

This clonotype came up a few times. The chain has TRBV28 and TRBJ2-5, with D unclear. Germline V lookup: CDR1 MDHEN, CDR2 SYDVKM. Trimming took 5 bases from V and 1 from J, leaving 20 bases between them. This CDR3 region has 17 residues. CDR3 sequence reads: CASSPTTLEKPQETQYF. In nucleotides, the CDR3 is TGTGCCAGCAGTCCGACGACCCTAGAGAAGCCCCAAGAGACCCAGTACTTC.

The table lists this clonotype with a few counts. The rearrangement joins TRBV7-6 to TRBJ2-3, with a weak D call TRBD1 (6 bases). Per germline, CDR1 SGHVS and CDR2 FNYEAQ. This CDR3 comprises 19 residues. V gave up 5 bases and J gave up 4 bases, with 28 bases separating them. The CDR3, as DNA: TGTGCCAGCAGCCCCCCTCCAGAGGGGGATCCCATCAAGCCAGATACGCAGTATTTT. It specifies CASSPPPEGDPIKPDTQYF.

The V call is TRBV11-2, the J call TRBJ2-2, with 10 nucleotides matching TRBD1. The CDR3 sequence is 15 residues long. The germline V gene encodes CDR1 SGHAT and CDR2 FQNNGV. V trimming: 6 bases; J trimming: 6 bases; junction bases outside the gene matches: 7. The CDR3 nucleotides read TGTGCCAGCAGAGGACAGGGGGAGAGGGCCGGGGAGCTGTTTTTT. As protein: CASRGQGERAGELFF. Full variable domain (remainder filled in from reference TRBV11-2 and TRBJ2-2): EAGVAQSPRYKIIEKRQSVAFWCNPISGHATLYWYQQILGQGPKLLIQFQNNGVVDDSQLPKDRFSAERLKGVDSTLKIQPAKLEDSAVYLCASRGQGERAGELFFGEGSRLTVL.

The CDR3: CASSSHRANPDVEAFF. In DNA form, the CDR3 reads TGTGCCAGCAGCTCTCATAGAGCCAACCCGGACGTTGAAGCTTTCTTT. V and J are TRBV7-9 and TRBJ1-1, with D unclear. The CDR3 covers 16 residues. Trimming took off 4 bases at V and 7 bases at J, with 22 bases between the two ends. The germline CDR1 and CDR2 sequences are SEHNR and FQNEAQ (reference sequence).

The chain links TRBV6-5 to TRBJ2-7; 14 bases align to TRBD2. The junction had 3 bases not matched to a gene; V was cut back by 0 bases and J by 5 bases. The germline V gene encodes CDR1 MNHEY and CDR2 SVGAGI. The CDR3 extends over 16 amino acids. Written as DNA, the CDR3 is TGTGCCAGCAGTTACTCGACTAGCGGGGGGGCCAACGAGCAGTACTTC. Residues: CASSYSTSGGANEQYF.

The chain links TRBV2 to TRBJ2-5, with 7 nucleotides matching TRBD1. This CDR3 comprises 14 residues. Germline V gene lookup returns CDR1 SNHLY and CDR2 FYNNEI. Trimming cost V 8 bases and J 1 base; bases outside gene matches: 7. Here the CDR3 DNA reads TGTGCCAGCGGCACGACAGGGTTCCAAGAGACCCAGTACTTC. Translated, it gives CASGTTGFQETQYF.

V is TRBV7-3 and J is TRBJ2-3; 9 positions match TRBD1. This CDR3 spans 15 amino acids. V was clipped by 6 bases and J by 4 bases; unmatched bases: 8. CDR1 is SGHTA and CDR2 is FQGTGA in the germline V gene. The chain's CDR3 is CASRGIGDRADTQYF. CDR3 nucleotides: TGTGCCAGCAGAGGTATTGGGGACAGGGCAGATACGCAGTATTTT.

The chain links TRBV28 to TRBJ2-7; 11 bases map to TRBD1. The CDR3 spans 14 residues. V shed 5 bases, J shed 5 bases, and the junction held 5 bases outside the gene matches. Germline V gene lookup returns CDR1 MDHEN and CDR2 SYDVKM. The CDR3 here is CASSGGTGGNEQYF. For the CDR3, the DNA is TGTGCCAGCAGTGGCGGGACAGGGGGTAACGAGCAGTACTTC.

This sequence joins TRBV7-2 and TRBJ1-1; 10 nucleotides match TRBD1. CDR3 length: 16 residues. Germline CDR1 SGHTA, CDR2 FQGNSA. Trimming took 2 bases from V and 2 from J; bases not matched to a gene: 5. Here the CDR3 reads CASSLLGTGANTEAFF. As DNA, the CDR3 is TGTGCCAGCAGCTTATTGGGGACAGGGGCCAACACTGAAGCTTTCTTT.

V is TRBV20-1 and J is TRBJ2-1; 11 nucleotides align to TRBD2. Germline CDR1 and CDR2: DFQATT and SNEGSKA (reference sequence). The CDR3 loop spans 17 amino acids. V lost 1 base to trimming and J lost 7 bases; unmatched junction nucleotides: 12. This chain's CDR3 is CSARGPLGLAGGNEQFF. Here the CDR3 DNA reads TGCAGTGCTAGAGGACCCCTGGGTCTAGCGGGGGGAAATGAGCAGTTCTTC.

This clonotype was seen a handful of times. The chain has TRBV7-6 and TRBJ2-3; D may be TRBD1 (5 bases). Germline assignment: CDR1 SGHVS and CDR2 FNYEAQ. V shed 4 bases and J shed 2 bases, with 16 bases lying between them. CDR3 length: 16 amino acids. CDR3: CASSSSPRVPTDTQYF. The CDR3 region has the DNA TGTGCCAGCAGCTCCTCGCCCAGGGTCCCCACAGATACGCAGTATTTT.

The count of this clonotype is one. The CDR3 reads CASSRTVLDTGELFF. Here the CDR3 DNA reads TGTGCCAGCAGTCGGACGGTTCTCGACACCGGGGAGCTGTTTTTT. The chain employs TRBV6-2 or TRBV6-3 and TRBJ2-2, with D hard to call. The CDR3 extends over 15 amino acids. Germline V gene lookup returns CDR1 MNHEY and CDR2 SVGEGT. Trimming removed 5 bases from V and 3 bases from J, with 13 bases in between.

This chain links TRBV6-2 or TRBV6-3 with TRBJ2-7; 8 bases map to TRBD1. The V gene end was trimmed by 2 bases and the J gene end by 7 bases; junction bases not matched to a gene: 1. Germline lookup yields CDR1 MNHEY and CDR2 SVGEGT. CDR3 length: 12 amino acids. CDR3 sequence (DNA): TGTGCCAGCAGTTACGACAGGGGTGAGCAGTACTTC. The encoded protein is CASSYDRGEQYF.

There are a few counts of this clonotype. The CDR3: CASSPSRGVGYEQYF. The DNA of the CDR3 is TGTGCCAGCAGCCCAAGCCGGGGGGTGGGCTACGAGCAGTACTTC. The rearrangement links TRBV7-8 to TRBJ2-7; 7 bases are shared with TRBD2. CDR3 length: 15 residues. V lost 5 bases and J lost 3; bases outside the gene matches: 10. Germline lookup yields CDR1 SGHVS and CDR2 FQNEAQ.

This clonotype was observed a few times. The chain couples TRBV12-3 or TRBV12-4 to TRBJ2-5; 8 bases are a match to TRBD1. The CDR3 spans 14 residues. Trimming took 7 bases from V and 2 from J; bases not matched to a gene: 6. As DNA, the CDR3 is TGTGCCAGCACCTTGGGACAGGAACAAGAGACCCAGTACTTC. Protein: CASTLGQEQETQYF.

The sample holds a few counts of this clonotype. This chain links TRBV11-2 with TRBJ2-1; a possible D gene is TRBD1 (5 bases). This CDR3 has 14 residues. Trimming cost V 1 base and J 7 bases, with 11 bases left between them. From germline, CDR1 is SGHAT and CDR2 FQNNGV. CDR3 sequence (DNA): TGTGCCAGCAGCTTAGCCAGGGTTTATAATGAGCAGTTCTTC. Translation: CASSLARVYNEQFF.

In its sample, this clonotype was seen a few times. The rearrangement links TRBV11-3 to TRBJ2-1; D remains unclear. Germline CDR1 reads SGHNT; CDR2 reads YENEEA. The germline V and J ends were trimmed by 5 bases and 4 bases, with 15 bases remaining between them. This CDR3 has 15 amino acids. The CDR3 reads CASSAQGGLYNEQFF. The DNA for the CDR3 is TGTGCCAGCAGCGCCCAAGGTGGTTTATACAATGAGCAGTTCTTC.

This chain links TRBV5-6 with TRBJ2-5; possibly TRBD1 for D (7 bases). Trimming shortened V by 4 bases and J by 5 bases, and 18 bases separated the two germline ends. The CDR3 runs 15 residues. Germline loops: CDR1 SGHDT, CDR2 YYEEEE. The CDR3 is CASSPDREVWETQYF. The CDR3 bases are TGTGCCAGCAGCCCCGACAGGGAGGTTTGGGAGACCCAGTACTTC.

There are a few counts of this clonotype. The chain links TRBV5-6 to TRBJ2-7, with 10 bases that match TRBD2. This CDR3 spans 16 amino acids. Germline loops: CDR1 SGHDT, CDR2 YYEEEE. The J segment lost 3 bases and the V segment lost 2 bases, leaving 8 bases of the junction unmatched. CDR3 residues: CASSLLTSGTRYEQYF. The CDR3 DNA follows: TGTGCCAGCAGCTTATTAACTAGCGGGACACGCTACGAGCAGTACTTC.

The chain uses TRBV4-3 and TRBJ2-3; D is ambiguous. CDR3 length: 15 amino acids. V lost 1 base, J lost 4 bases, and 12 bases lay in between. The germline V gene has CDR1 LGHNA and CDR2 YSLEER. CDR3 DNA sequence: TGCGCCAGCAGCCAAGCACACCCGGGCCCAGATACGCAGTATTTT. Protein product: CASSQAHPGPDTQYF.

This clonotype was seen a few times. The gene calls are TRBV7-2 and TRBJ2-3; D not resolved. The CDR3 sequence is 15 residues long. V lost 5 bases, J lost 0 bases, and 12 bases lay in between. Germline V lookup: CDR1 SGHTA, CDR2 FQGNSA. CDR3 protein: CASSHGQMSTDTQYF. The CDR3 nucleotides read TGTGCCAGCAGCCACGGGCAGATGAGCACAGATACGCAGTATTTT.

This clonotype was counted at least ten times. The chain's CDR3 is CAISESGGHYEQYF. For the CDR3, the DNA is TGTGCCATCAGTGAGTCTGGGGGCCACTACGAGCAGTACTTC. The chain recombines TRBV10-3 with TRBJ2-7, with D tentatively TRBD1 (6 bases). Germline CDR1 reads ENHRY; CDR2 reads SYGVKD. The V end was cut by 0 bases, the J end by 3 bases, with 9 bases between. The CDR3 consists of 14 residues.